This TCR beta chain was captured by sequencing in a study of beta chain features in type 1 diabetes. Study results and caveats: Naive, central memory and Treg TCRB repertoires appeared more alike in patients than in healthy donors.

A word on this clone: What it binds is unknown.

Expressed TCRB transcripts were sequenced, since all the RNA that had been isolated was reverse transcribed. Profiling relied on immunoSEQ multiplex PCR, and the TCRdb table lists in-frame clones only, not all of them. The sample holds 330,000 or so clones, around 13% seen once. CDR3 length equals 13 residues. From germline, CDR1 is LGHNA and CDR2 YNFKEQ. V lost 0 bases, J lost 4 bases, and 3 bases lay in between. The sequence was obtained from a man aged 25-45 years in good health. J is TRBJ2-2 and V is TRBV4-2, with unresolved D. Sample: central memory CD4+ T cells from blood. DNA for the CDR3: TGTGCCAGCAGCCAAGATCGCACCGGGGAGCTGTTTTTT. This sequence encodes CASSQDRTGELFF.